What follows is one T cell receptor (beta chain) and its context. This clonotype occurred many times. No cognate antigen has been identified for it. Within one base of it there is no much larger clone, and no base qualities were kept. This entry belongs to a study of Graves' ophthalmopathy and Graves' hyperthyroidism (dated by TCRdb to the late 2010s). For the study in its entirety: Peripheral blood was collected at initial diagnosis, before any treatment. Following sampling, methimazole starting at 30 mg daily was administered to hyperthyroidism patients, and high-dose intravenous methylprednisolone was administered to ophthalmopathy patients. In roughly 6 hyperthyroidism patients, T-cell repertoires of thyroid tissue and blood were compared. The approximately 100 discovery patients were divided at random into training and test sets in a 7:3 ratio. An independent validation cohort comprised some 19 hyperthyroidism patients and some 16 patients who later progressed from hyperthyroidism to ophthalmopathy. To tell Graves' ophthalmopathy apart from Graves' hyperthyroidism, and to predict which patients would progress to ophthalmopathy, the study relied on TCR beta repertoire signatures. To explore V-J signatures distinguishing ophthalmopathy from hyperthyroidism, a discovery set of approximately 100 patients (around 44 ophthalmopathy, 57 stable hyperthyroidism) was enrolled. In total, 135 blood samples were TCR-sequenced: 40 to 45 ophthalmopathy, approximately 75 hyperthyroidism and about 17 hyperthyroidism-to-ophthalmopathy patients. General conclusions and limits of the study: Sample size was not statistically predetermined, and group allocation was not concealed from the investigators. In cross-validation, the 13-signature model distinguished ophthalmopathy from stable hyperthyroidism with approximately 85% sensitivity and just under 84% specificity, and in the test set the corresponding values were 80% and 75%. In validation, the model predicted ophthalmopathy progression with roughly 68% sensitivity and about 77% specificity; roughly 11 predicted patients were CT-confirmed with GO in a median of approximately 6.5 months. Most expanded thyroid clonotypes with frequency above 0.001 were also detected in blood, suggesting blood repertoires may reflect the thyroid immune response.

Hyperthyroidism was considered stable if no progression to ophthalmopathy occurred within 18 months of follow-up. Hyperthyroidism patients were newly diagnosed, with disease duration under 2 months, and aged 18 to 65 years. Anyone with other autoimmune diseases, uncontrolled infections, pregnancy or lactation was excluded from the study. Diagnosis was based on clinical symptoms, serum thyroxine, TRAb, thyroid ultrasound and orbital computed tomography. Using Ficoll-Paque density gradient centrifugation, PBMCs were isolated from 10 ml of fresh peripheral blood. Total RNA was extracted using Trizol reagent, and RNA quality was checked on an Agilent 2100 Bioanalyzer. TCR beta CDR3 regions were amplified from RNA transcripts for repertoire sequencing. The first round was an RT-PCR using HTBI primers with the Qiagen OneStep RT-PCR kit, and this first round was followed by a second-round multiplex PCR, then size selection and purification. Libraries were sequenced on an Illumina HiSeq2000 using paired-end 100 bp reads. As for the original processing: SOAPnuke was used to process the reads, throwing out any read that had adapters, had uncalled bases, had a mean Phred below 15, or lacked an exact constant-primer or identifier match. COPE v1.2.5 was used to merge the high-quality paired reads. Each unique nucleotide sequence was defined as a clonotype, and clonotypes were aligned to IMGT TRB V, D and J references with MiTCR v1.1. Only V-J combinations with frequency above 0.0001 were analysed, covering around 99% of repertoires. For each V-J combination, a TCR clonal expansion and chaos score was defined as the ratio of F50 clonal expansion to chaos observed in the TCRdist matrix. Welch's t-statistics and random forest were used to reduce features to about a dozen V-J combinations, which were fed into a naive Bayes classifier. The similarity between thyroid and blood repertoires was quantified using the Morisita-Horn index. Using fastp trimming at Q25 and MiXCR clonotype assembly, TCRdb reanalyzed the public sequencing data and kept in-frame beta chains. Rows matching on CDR3 protein sequence are summarized as one entry with the most common DNA and genes. The authors' filters were not applied to this entry. The table for this sample lists roughly 380,000 distinct CDR3 sequences; over 15% of them were counted only once. Roughly 7% of the sample goes to the ten largest clones.

Sample: peripheral blood. The source of this sequence is a woman between 18 and 29 years old with stable Graves' hyperthyroidism. Donor details come from another sample of the same person, matched by shared clones.

CDR3 reads: CATSDPWRGRADQPQHF. The sequenced DNA: TGTGCCACCAGTGACCCTTGGAGAGGGAGGGCTGATCAGCCCCAGCATTTT. The V and J segments used are TRBV24-1 and TRBJ1-5, with an unclear D gene assignment. The CDR3, cysteine through phenylalanine, is 17 amino acids long. The DNA shown is the 51-base CDR3, in frame from base 1. V was cut back by 4 bases and J by 5 bases, leaving a gap of 20 bases between them. CDR1 and CDR2 are drawn from the germline V gene: KGHDR, SFDVKD.